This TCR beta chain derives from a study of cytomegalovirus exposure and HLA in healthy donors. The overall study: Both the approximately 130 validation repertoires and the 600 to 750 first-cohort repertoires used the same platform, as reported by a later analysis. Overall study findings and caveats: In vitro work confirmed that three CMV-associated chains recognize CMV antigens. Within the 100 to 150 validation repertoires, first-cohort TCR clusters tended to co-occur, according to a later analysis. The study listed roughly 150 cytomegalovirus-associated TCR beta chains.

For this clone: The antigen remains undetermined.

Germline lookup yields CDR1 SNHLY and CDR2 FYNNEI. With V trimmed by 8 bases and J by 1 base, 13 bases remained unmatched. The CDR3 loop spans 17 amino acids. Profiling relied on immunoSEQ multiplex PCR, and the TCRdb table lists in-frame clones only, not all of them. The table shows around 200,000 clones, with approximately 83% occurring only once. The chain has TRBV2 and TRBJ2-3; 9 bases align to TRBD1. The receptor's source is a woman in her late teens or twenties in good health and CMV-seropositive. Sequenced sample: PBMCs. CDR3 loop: CASLKDRGGGGTDTQYF. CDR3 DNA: TGTGCCAGCCTCAAGGACAGGGGAGGAGGAGGCACAGATACGCAGTATTTT.